A selection of T cell receptor beta chains follows, all from one sample in a study of technical replicates of blood from a few donors. Clones were sequenced by immunoSEQ multiplex PCR, and TCRdb holds only the in-frame ones, with some missing. The sample yields over 50,000 clones, roughly 94% seen once. What was sequenced was T cells isolated from PBMCs. The receptors here all came from a human donor in good health. CDR3s include the opening cysteine and the closing phenylalanine or tryptophan. The D gene is left open where the match is weak. Some rows have no size entry. The others give once, few or many, or a class for an expanded clone.

>.|TRBJ2-7|.|TRBV5-6
TGTGCCAGCAGCGGCGGGACCCAGGAGCGCTACGAGCAGTACTTC
CASSGGTQERYEQYF
>.|TRBJ1-2|.|TRBV29-1
TGCAGCGTTGACACAGACAGTAACTATGGCTACACCTTC
CSVDTDSNYGYTF
>once|TRBJ1-2|.|TRBV7-9
TGTGCCAGCAGCTTAGGCTCTGGGCAGATTAACTATGGCTACACCTTC
CASSLGSGQINYGYTF
>.|TRBJ2-7|TRBD2|TRBV5-1
TGCGCCAGCAGCCGGACTAGCGGGAACTACGAGCAGTACTTC
CASSRTSGNYEQYF
>once|TRBJ2-3|.|TRBV7-6
TGTGCCAGCAGCCCCTCCCCCACAGATACGCAGTATTTT
CASSPSPTDTQYF
>.|TRBJ1-2|TRBD1|TRBV5-4
TGTGCCAGCAGCCCAGGGGGGACACCTCAAAGCTATGGCTACACCTTC
CASSPGGTPQSYGYTF
>.|TRBJ2-1|.|TRBV6-6
TGTGCCAGCGCCGACAGGACTCGGGCCAATGAGCAGTTCTTC
CASADRTRANEQFF
>once|TRBJ2-7|TRBD1|TRBV7-3
TGTGCCAGCAGCCCGTATATCACAGGGGCCAACGAGCAGTACTTC
CASSPYITGANEQYF
>.|TRBJ2-4|.|TRBV29-1
TGCAGCGTTGAAGATCCTGTCAGGTTAGCCAAAAACATTCAGTACTTC
CSVEDPVRLAKNIQYF
>.|TRBJ2-5|.|TRBV14
TGTGCCAGCAGCCAAGAGTCACGGGTGGAGACCCAGTACTTC
CASSQESRVETQYF
>.|TRBJ1-2|.|TRBV5-6
TGTGCCAGCAGCCCTGATCGGGGGTTCCAAGGCTATGGCTACACCTTC
CASSPDRGFQGYGYTF
>.|TRBJ2-5|TRBD2|TRBV6-5
TGTGCCAGCAGTTACGGCGGACTAGCGGACCAAGAGACCCAGTACTTC
CASSYGGLADQETQYF
>.|TRBJ2-7|TRBD1|TRBV11-2
TGTGCCAGCAGCCAACCCGGACAGGGTTTGGTCGAGCAGTACTTC
CASSQPGQGLVEQYF
>.|TRBJ2-5|TRBD2|TRBV9
TGTGCCAGCAGCGTAGCCCCCCGCGGGGGGACCCAGTACTTC
CASSVAPRGGTQYF
>.|TRBJ2-2|TRBD1|TRBV18
TGTGCCAGCTCACCACGGGGACAGGGATCTTCCGGGGAGCTGTTTTTT
CASSPRGQGSSGELFF
>.|TRBJ2-5|TRBD2|TRBV5-1
TGCGCCAGCAGCGTCGGACTAGCGGAAGAGACCCAGTACTTC
CASSVGLAEETQYF
>.|TRBJ1-2|TRBD1|TRBV5-1
TGCGCCAGCAGCTCCGCCGGGACAGTTCATAACTATGGCTACACCTTC
CASSSAGTVHNYGYTF
>.|TRBJ2-2|.|TRBV9
TGTGCCAGCGCTGGACCCGCTGGCCTACTAGCCGGGGAGCTGTTTTTT
CASAGPAGLLAGELFF
>.|TRBJ2-7|.|TRBV6-5
TGTGCCAGCAGTTGGGCGGGATACGAGCAGTACTTC
CASSWAGYEQYF
>once|TRBJ2-1|.|TRBV7-2
TGTGCCAGCAGCTTTAACGGGGAGCAGTTCTTC
CASSFNGEQFF
>.|TRBJ1-4|.|TRBV5-1
TGCGCCAGCAGCTTACTGAGCCGGAGCGATGAAAAACTGTTTTTT
CASSLLSRSDEKLFF
>.|TRBJ2-5|.|TRBV14
TGTGCCAGCAGCCCCAAAACAACCTTTACGACTAGCAGGGGAAAACAAGAGACCCAGTACTTC
CASSPKTTFTTSRGKQETQYF
>.|TRBJ2-6|TRBD1|TRBV18
TGTGCCAGCTCACCAACCGGGACAGGGGGTTCTGGGGCCAACGTCCTGACTTTC
CASSPTGTGGSGANVLTF
>once|TRBJ1-1|TRBD1|TRBV14
TGTGCCAGCAGCCCCGTGACAGGGTGGGGTTACACTGAAGCTTTCTTT
CASSPVTGWGYTEAFF
>.|TRBJ2-5|.|TRBV5-6
TGTGCCAGCACTTGGGGGCTGGAGACCCAGTACTTC
CASTWGLETQYF
>.|TRBJ2-1|.|TRBV12-5
TGTGCTAGTGGTGCCGGACACGCCTCCCCTTACAATGAGCAGTTCTTC
CASGAGHASPYNEQFF
>.|TRBJ1-4|TRBD1|TRBV5-1
TGCGCCAGCAGCTCCACAATAGTCCCGGGACAGGGAAGAACAACTAATGAAAAACTGTTTTTT
CASSSTIVPGQGRTTNEKLFF
>.|TRBJ2-1|.|TRBV6-5
TGTGCCAGCAGTTACTCGGCTACGGGAGTCTACAATGAGCAGTTCTTC
CASSYSATGVYNEQFF
>.|TRBJ2-6|.|TRBV7-3
TGTGCCAGCAGCTTAGGAGGGAAGGGGGCCAACGTCCTGACTTTC
CASSLGGKGANVLTF
>.|TRBJ1-1|TRBD1|TRBV7-6
TGTGCCAGCAGCTTAGACAGGGGGAGGGTGAACACTGAAGCTTTCTTT
CASSLDRGRVNTEAFF